This TCR beta chain was recorded in a study of cytomegalovirus exposure and HLA in healthy donors. This PCR relied on a set of 60 Vbeta primers and 13 Jbeta primers. Sequencing used immunoSEQ multiplex PCR; TCRdb keeps in-frame clones, though not all of them. The sample records approximately 170,000 clones, around 65% being singletons. This clone was seen once. The CDR3 loop spans 15 amino acids. V shed 1 base and J 1 base; nucleotides not matched to a gene: 3. Germline assignment: CDR1 LGHNA and CDR2 YSLEER. This sequence originates from a woman in her thirties or forties in good health and CMV-seropositive. The chain carries TRBV4-3 and TRBJ2-7, with 8 bases aligning to TRBD2. Sequencing was done on a sample of PBMCs. The chain's CDR3 is CASSQGRGGSYEQYF. The DNA for the CDR3 is TGCGCCAGCAGCCAAGGTCGGGGGGGATCCTACGAGCAGTACTTC.